The T cell receptor beta chain under discussion was sequenced for a study of blood T cells in healthy people across ages. A sample-barcoded 5' primer and a J-beta primer mix were used in a second PCR of about 7 to 12 cycles. TCRdb recomputed calls from the 5' RACE reads with MiXCR, one row per CDR3 protein. The sample comprises about 780,000 distinct CDR3 sequences, 20% to 30% of which are singletons, and under 3% rests with the top ten. This clonotype was detected a few times. The CDR3 length is 13 residues. Germline V gives CDR1 SQVTM, CDR2 ANQGSEA. V was pared by 6 bases and J by 8 bases, with 6 bases of the junction left unmatched. This same sample was also part of a study on T cells of mothers and their children. Per that paper: When the second PCR was run, its M1S primer added sample barcodes and 2-4 random nucleotides.

The TCR comes from a boy between 5 and 17 years old in good health. The chain recombines TRBV29-1 with TRBJ1-4; 10 bases line up with TRBD1. Sequenced: blood. The DNA for the CDR3 is TGCAGCGTCCATAGACAGGGGGCGGAAAAACTGTTTTTT. Its translation: CSVHRQGAEKLFF.